This T cell receptor (beta chain) appears in the sequencing data of a study of shared clonotypes between healthy human individuals. Here immunoSEQ multiplex PCR was the method, and the copy in TCRdb shows in-frame clones only, minus some. Of about 2.2 million clones listed, under 95% are singletons. V was clipped by 3 bases and J by 6 bases, with 14 bases between them. There are 14 residues in the CDR3. The germline V gene encodes CDR1 MDHEN and CDR2 SYDVKM. CD45RO negativity and positive selection for CCR7 defined naive CD8 cells, a population that excluded terminally differentiated effector memory CD45RA+ cells. Donation came from healthy HIV-negative adults that had no recent acute infections or vaccinations.

Sequencing was carried out using naive CD8+ T cells from PBMCs. This sequence joins TRBV28 and TRBJ1-2; D not certain. This sequence originates from a man younger than 35 in good health. Some clones in this sample may be carry-over from other donors' samples. The CDR3 region has the DNA TGTGCCAGCAGTTTGCGGGAATGGGAGGATGGCTACACCTTC. Encoded protein: CASSLREWEDGYTF.